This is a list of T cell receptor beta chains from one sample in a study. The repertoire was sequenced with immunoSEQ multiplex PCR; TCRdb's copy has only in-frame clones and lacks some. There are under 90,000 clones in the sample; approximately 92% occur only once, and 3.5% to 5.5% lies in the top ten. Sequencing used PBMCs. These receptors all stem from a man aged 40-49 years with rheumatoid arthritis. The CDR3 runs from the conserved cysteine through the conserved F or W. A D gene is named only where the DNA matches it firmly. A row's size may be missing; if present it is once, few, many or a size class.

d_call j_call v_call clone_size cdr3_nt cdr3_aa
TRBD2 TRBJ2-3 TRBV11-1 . TGTGCCAGCAGCCTCCTAGCGGGAGGCCCCACAGATACGCAGTATTTT CASSLLAGGPTDTQYF
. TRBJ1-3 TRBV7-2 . TGTGCCAGCAGCTTACTTCCACAGGGAGCAGGAAACACCATATATTTT CASSLLPQGAGNTIYF
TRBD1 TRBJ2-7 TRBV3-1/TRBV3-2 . TGTGCCAGCAGCCTCGGACAGGCTAGGGGGGAGCAGTACTTC CASSLGQARGEQYF
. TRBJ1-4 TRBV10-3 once TGTGCCATCAGTGAAAGGGGAGGTGAAAAACTGTTTTTT CAISERGGEKLFF
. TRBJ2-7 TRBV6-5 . TGTGCCAGCAGTTACTCGGGCAGGGACACCTACGAGCAGTACTTC CASSYSGRDTYEQYF
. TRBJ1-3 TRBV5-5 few TGTGCCAGCAGCAGAACGGACAGCCGAAACACCATATATTTT CASSRTDSRNTIYF
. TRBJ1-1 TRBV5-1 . TGCGCCAGCAGTCCGACCACGGGGAACACTGAAGCTTTCTTT CASSPTTGNTEAFF
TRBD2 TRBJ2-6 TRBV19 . TGTGCCAGTAGAGACCATAGCGGGAAGCCTGGGGCCAACGTCCTGACTTTC CASRDHSGKPGANVLTF
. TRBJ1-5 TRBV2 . TGTGCCAGCAGTGATCAAGGGCAGCCCCAGCATTTT CASSDQGQPQHF
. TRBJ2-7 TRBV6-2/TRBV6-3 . TGTGCCAGCAGTTACTCGAAGGGCGGTACGGCCTACGAGCAGTACTTC CASSYSKGGTAYEQYF
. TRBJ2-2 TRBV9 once TGTGCCAGCAGCGTAGAAGGTGCGATCACCGGGGAGCTGTTTTTT CASSVEGAITGELFF
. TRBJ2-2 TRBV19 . TGTGCCAGTAGTATAGACGCGGGACTCTGGAACACCGGGGAGCTGTTTTTT CASSIDAGLWNTGELFF
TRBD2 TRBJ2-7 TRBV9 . TGTGCCAGCAGCGTAGCTGGAGCGGGAGTCTACGAGCAGTACTTC CASSVAGAGVYEQYF
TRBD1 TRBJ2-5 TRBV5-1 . TGCGCCAGCAGCGCGGGGACAGGGGGCAAAGAGACCCAGTACTTC CASSAGTGGKETQYF
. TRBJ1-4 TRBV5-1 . TGCGCCAGCAGCACCGGAGACCTAAGTCGGGAAAAACTGTTTTTT CASSTGDLSREKLFF
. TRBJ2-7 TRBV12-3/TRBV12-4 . TGTGCCAGCAGCGGGGACCTCTACGAGCAGTACTTC CASSGDLYEQYF
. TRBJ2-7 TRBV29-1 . TGCAGCGTCTCGGACAGTATCTCCACCTACGAGCAGTACTTC CSVSDSISTYEQYF
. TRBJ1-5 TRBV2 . TGTGCCAGCAGTGAAGAAAGCAATCAGCCCCAGCATTTT CASSEESNQPQHF
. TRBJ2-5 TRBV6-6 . TGTGCCAGCACCAACGAGGTCCAAGAGACCCAGTACTTC CASTNEVQETQYF
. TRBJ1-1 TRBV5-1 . TGCGCCAGCAGCTTGGCCACTAGGGGGAGTCAAGCTTTCTTT CASSLATRGSQAFF
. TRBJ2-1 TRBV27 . TGTGCCAGCAGCTTAGGGGGAAATGAGCAGTTCTTC CASSLGGNEQFF
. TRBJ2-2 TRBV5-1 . TGCGCCAGCGGAGGACTGTTAAACACCGGGGAGCTGTTTTTT CASGGLLNTGELFF
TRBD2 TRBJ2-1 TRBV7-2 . TGTGCCAGCAGCCAGGACCGGGCTAGCGGGACCGCTGAGCAGTTCTTC CASSQDRASGTAEQFF
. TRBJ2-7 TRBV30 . TGTGCCTGGAGTGTACCTCCCGGCTACGAGCAGTACTTC CAWSVPPGYEQYF
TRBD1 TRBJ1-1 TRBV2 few TGTGCCAGCAGTGAAAGGCTTCTGGGCCAGGGGGCCCACACTGAAGCTTTCTTT CASSERLLGQGAHTEAFF
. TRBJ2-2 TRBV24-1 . TGTGCCACCAGTGACATGGGTCAGAACACCGGGGAGCTGTTTTTT CATSDMGQNTGELFF
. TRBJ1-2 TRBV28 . TGTGCCAGCAGTCGGAGTCAGCGCGGCTACACCTTC CASSRSQRGYTF
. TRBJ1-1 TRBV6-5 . TGTGCCAGCAGTCCTTGGGGAGCGAACACTGAAGCTTTCTTT CASSPWGANTEAFF
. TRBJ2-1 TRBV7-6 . TGTGCCAGCAGCTTAGTTGGGAGTGATGAGCAGTTCTTC CASSLVGSDEQFF
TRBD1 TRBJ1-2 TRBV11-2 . TGTGCCAGCAGGCGCCCGGGACAGGGAAGCGGTGGCTACACCTTC CASRRPGQGSGGYTF
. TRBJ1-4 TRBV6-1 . TGTGCCAGCAGTGATGCGGGGCTCGGGGAAAAACTGTTTTTT CASSDAGLGEKLFF
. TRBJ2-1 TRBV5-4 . TGTGCCAGCAGCTTGAAATTAGGGGGGGCAGGGGATGAGCAGTTCTTC CASSLKLGGAGDEQFF
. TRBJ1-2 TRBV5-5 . TGTGCCAGCAGCTTGGGTGGGGTTGGCTACACCTTC CASSLGGVGYTF
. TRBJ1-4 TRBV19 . TGTGCCAGTAGTACGGAGCGACCCTTTGAAAAACTGTTTTTT CASSTERPFEKLFF
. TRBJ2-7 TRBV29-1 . TGCAGCGTTGGCGGGTCCAACTACGAGCAGTACTTC CSVGGSNYEQYF
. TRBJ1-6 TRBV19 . TGTGCCAGTAGTCGGGTGGATAATTCACCCCTCCACTTT CASSRVDNSPLHF
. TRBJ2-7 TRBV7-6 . TGTGCCAGCAGCTCCACTGGCTACGAGCAGTACTTC CASSSTGYEQYF
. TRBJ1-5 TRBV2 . TGTGCCAGCAAAAATCGAGGAGGCGCGAGCAATCAGCCCCAGCATTTT CASKNRGGASNQPQHF
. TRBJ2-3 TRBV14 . TGTGCCAGCAGCGGGAGGGGGCTAAGCAATACGCAGTATTTT CASSGRGLSNTQYF
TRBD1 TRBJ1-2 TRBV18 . TGTGCCAGCTCACCACCGGGACAGGGCCAGATTGGCTACACCTTC CASSPPGQGQIGYTF
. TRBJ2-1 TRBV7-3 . TGTGCCAGCAGCGCAGGGGGGGCTCCCTACAATGAGCAGTTCTTC CASSAGGAPYNEQFF
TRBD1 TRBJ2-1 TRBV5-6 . TGTGCCAGCAGCTTTGGACAGGGCGGTGAGCAGTTCTTC CASSFGQGGEQFF
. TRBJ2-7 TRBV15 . TGTGCCACCAGCAGAGATTATGCGAGGAACGAGCAGTACTTC CATSRDYARNEQYF
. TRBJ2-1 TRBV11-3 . TGTGCCAGCAGCTTTGGGCGGGGTAACTCCTACAATGAGCAGTTCTTC CASSFGRGNSYNEQFF
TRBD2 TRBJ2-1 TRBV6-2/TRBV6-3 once TGTGCCAGCAGTCGGGATACTAGCGGGGGGAGTGAGCAGTTCTTC CASSRDTSGGSEQFF
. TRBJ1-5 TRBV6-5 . TGTGCCAGATCCTTTTTCGATCAGCCCCAGCATTTT CARSFFDQPQHF
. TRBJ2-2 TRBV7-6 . TGTGCCAGCAGCTTAGGTTCAGGGCCGTGGGGCACCGGGGAGCTGTTTTTT CASSLGSGPWGTGELFF
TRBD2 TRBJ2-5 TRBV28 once TGTGCCAGCACCCTTGGGGGGGTGGAGACCCAGTACTTC CASTLGGVETQYF
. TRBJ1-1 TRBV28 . TGTGCCAGCAGCCATAGCGGACGTAATGAAGCTTTCTTT CASSHSGRNEAFF
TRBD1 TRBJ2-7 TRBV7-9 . TGTGCCAGCAGCTTAACAGGGGGCATCTCCTACGAGCAGTACTTC CASSLTGGISYEQYF
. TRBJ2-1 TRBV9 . TGTGCCAGCAGCCCTAGCCCCACCCTATACAATGAGCAGTTCTTC CASSPSPTLYNEQFF
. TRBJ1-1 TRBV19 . TGTGCCAGTAGTCCGACAGGAACCATGGCCCACACTGAAGCTTTCTTT CASSPTGTMAHTEAFF
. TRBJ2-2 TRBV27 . TGTGCCAGCAACCCGAAGGGGGCGAACACCGGGGAGCTGTTTTTT CASNPKGANTGELFF
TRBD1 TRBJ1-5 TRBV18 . TGTGCCAGCTCACCTGGGACAGGGGGCAATCAGCCCCAGCATTTT CASSPGTGGNQPQHF
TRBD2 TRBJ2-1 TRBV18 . TGTGCCACTAGACTAGCGGGGGGGCTCAATGAGCAGTTCTTC CATRLAGGLNEQFF
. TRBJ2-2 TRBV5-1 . TGCGCCAGCAGCTTGGTCGGGGACTCGAACACCGGGGAGCTGTTTTTT CASSLVGDSNTGELFF
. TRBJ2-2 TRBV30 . TGTGCCTGGCGAGACCGGGCCCCTACCGGGGAGCTGTTTTTT CAWRDRAPTGELFF